Given below is one T cell receptor beta chain in context. The V segment lost 4 bases and the J segment 5 bases; nucleotides outside the gene matches: 7. Germline assignment: CDR1 SGHTA and CDR2 FQGNSA. The CDR3 extends over 14 amino acids. The data are from a study of blood T cells in healthy people across ages. For the second PCR, which ran for roughly 7 to 11 cycles, a sample-barcoded 5' primer and a J-beta primer mix were used. Each CDR3 protein is one row after TCRdb ran MiXCR on the 5' RACE reads. This table holds about 800,000 distinct CDR3 sequences, 58% found once. The sequencing sample was made of blood. This TCR was recovered from a man aged 30 to 39 in good health. The chain employs TRBV7-2 and TRBJ1-2; TRBD1 matches 7 bases. The chain's CDR3 is CASSYGTDLYGYTF. CDR3 bases: TGTGCCAGCAGCTATGGGACAGACCTATATGGCTACACCTTC.